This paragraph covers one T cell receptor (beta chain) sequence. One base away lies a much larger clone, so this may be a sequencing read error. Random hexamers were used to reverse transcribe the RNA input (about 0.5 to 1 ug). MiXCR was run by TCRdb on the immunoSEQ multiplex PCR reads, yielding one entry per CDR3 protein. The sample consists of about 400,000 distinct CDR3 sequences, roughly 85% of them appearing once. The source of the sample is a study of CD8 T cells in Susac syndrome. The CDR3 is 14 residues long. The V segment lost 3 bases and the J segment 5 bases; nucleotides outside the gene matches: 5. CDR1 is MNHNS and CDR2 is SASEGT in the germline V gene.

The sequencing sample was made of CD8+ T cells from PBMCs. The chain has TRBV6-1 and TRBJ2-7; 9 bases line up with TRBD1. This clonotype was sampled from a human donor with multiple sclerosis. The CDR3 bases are TGTGCCAGCAGTGACACAGGGGGCATGAACGAGCAGTACTTC. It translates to CASSDTGGMNEQYF.